In its sample, the clone carrying this T cell receptor beta chain was seen once. The source of the sample is a study of blood T cell repertoires in COVID-19. Overall study: The United States, Italy and Spain were the sources of the acute and convalescent COVID-19 samples. T cells, B-cell-depleted T cells, or PBMCs provided the cDNA or gDNA that served as material.

From germline, CDR1 is SGHRS and CDR2 YFSETQ. Trimming cost V 4 bases and J 3 bases; bases outside gene matches: 4. The CDR3 consists of 14 residues. Some clones are missing from TCRdb's copy, which holds only in-frame ones; the method was immunoSEQ multiplex PCR. The data contain approximately 170,000 clones, just over 85% of them singletons. The J gene is TRBJ2-7, the V gene TRBV5-1, with TRBD1 matching over 10 bases. Sequencing was carried out using peripheral blood. The sequence derives from a man aged 45-65 years with active or convalescent COVID-19. The CDR3 is CASSLGTGVYEQYF. For the CDR3, the DNA is TGCGCCAGCAGCCTTGGGACAGGGGTCTACGAGCAGTACTTC.